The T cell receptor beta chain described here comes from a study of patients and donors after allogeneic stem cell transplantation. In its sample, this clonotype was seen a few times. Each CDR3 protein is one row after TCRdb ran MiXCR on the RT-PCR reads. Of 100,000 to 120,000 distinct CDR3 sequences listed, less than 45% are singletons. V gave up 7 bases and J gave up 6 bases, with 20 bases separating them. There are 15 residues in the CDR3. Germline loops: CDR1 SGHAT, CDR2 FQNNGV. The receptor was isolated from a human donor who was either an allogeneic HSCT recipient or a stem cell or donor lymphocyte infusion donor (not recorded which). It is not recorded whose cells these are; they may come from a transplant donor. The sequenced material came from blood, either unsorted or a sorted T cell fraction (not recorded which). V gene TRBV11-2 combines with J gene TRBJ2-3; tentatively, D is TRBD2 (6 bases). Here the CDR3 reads CASTRSPREGDTQYF. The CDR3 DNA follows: TGTGCCAGCACCCGATCCCCGCGGGAAGGGGATACGCAGTATTTT.